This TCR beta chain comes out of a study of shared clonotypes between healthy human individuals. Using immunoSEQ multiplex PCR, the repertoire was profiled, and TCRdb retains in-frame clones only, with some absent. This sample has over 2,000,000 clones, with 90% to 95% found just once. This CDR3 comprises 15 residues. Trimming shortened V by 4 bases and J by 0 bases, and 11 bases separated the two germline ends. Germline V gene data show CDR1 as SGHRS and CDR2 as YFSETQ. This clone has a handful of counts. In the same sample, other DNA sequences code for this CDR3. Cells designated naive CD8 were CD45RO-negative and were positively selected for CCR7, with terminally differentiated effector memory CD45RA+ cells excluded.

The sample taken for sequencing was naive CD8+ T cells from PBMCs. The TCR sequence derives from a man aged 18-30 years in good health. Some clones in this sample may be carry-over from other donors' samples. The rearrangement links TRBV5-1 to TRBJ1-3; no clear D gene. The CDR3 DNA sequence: TGCGCCAGCAGCCCAGGACGGAACTCTGGAAACACCATATATTTT. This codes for CASSPGRNSGNTIYF.